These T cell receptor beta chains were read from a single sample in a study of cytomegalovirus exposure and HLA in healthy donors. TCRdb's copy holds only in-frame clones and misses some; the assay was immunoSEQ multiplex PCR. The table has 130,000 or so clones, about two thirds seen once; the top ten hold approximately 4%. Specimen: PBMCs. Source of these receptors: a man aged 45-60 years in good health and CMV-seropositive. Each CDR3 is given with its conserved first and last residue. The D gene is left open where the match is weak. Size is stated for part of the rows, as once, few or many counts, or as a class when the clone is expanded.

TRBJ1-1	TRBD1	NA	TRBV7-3	TGTGCCAGCAGCTTAGGACAGGGAAACACTGAAGCTTTCTTT	CASSLGQGNTEAFF
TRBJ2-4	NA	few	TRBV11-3	TGTGCCAGCAGCTTACGACAGACGCTAGCCAAAAACATTCAGTACTTC	CASSLRQTLAKNIQYF
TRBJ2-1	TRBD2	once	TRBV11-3	TGTGCCAGCAGCCCGGGACTAGCGGGGGGCGGTGAGCAGTTCTTC	CASSPGLAGGGEQFF
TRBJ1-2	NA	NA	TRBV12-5	TGTGCTAGTGGCTCAACAGAAAACTATGGCTACACCTTC	CASGSTENYGYTF
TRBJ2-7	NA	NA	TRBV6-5	TGTGCCAGCAGGCCCAGGGTCGGCTCCTACGAGCAGTACTTC	CASRPRVGSYEQYF
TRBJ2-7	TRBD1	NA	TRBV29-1	TGCAGCGTTGAAAAAGGACAGGGGAACTACGAGCAGTACTTC	CSVEKGQGNYEQYF
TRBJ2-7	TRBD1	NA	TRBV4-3	TGCGCCAGCAGCCAAGCAGCGGGACAGGGGCGCGAGCAGTACTTC	CASSQAAGQGREQYF
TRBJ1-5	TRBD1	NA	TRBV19	TGTGCCAGTAGTACGTACCCGGGACAGGGGGAGAATCAGCCCCAGCATTTT	CASSTYPGQGENQPQHF
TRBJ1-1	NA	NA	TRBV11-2	TGTGCCAGCAGCTTAGACAGACAGCTTGAAGCTTTCTTT	CASSLDRQLEAFF
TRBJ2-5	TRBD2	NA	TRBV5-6	TGTGCCAGCAGCTTTAGCGGGGCGGCGGGGACCCAGTACTTC	CASSFSGAAGTQYF
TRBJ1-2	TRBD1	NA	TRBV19	TGTGCCAGTAGTGGCGACAGGGCCCAGGCGGGCTACACCTTC	CASSGDRAQAGYTF
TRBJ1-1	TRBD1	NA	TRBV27	TGTGCCAGCAAAAGACAGGGAACGAACACTGAAGCTTTCTTT	CASKRQGTNTEAFF
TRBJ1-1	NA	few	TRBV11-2	TGTGCCAGCAGGAAAATTGGCACCAACACTGAAGCTTTCTTT	CASRKIGTNTEAFF
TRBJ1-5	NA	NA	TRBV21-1	TGTGCCAGCAGCAAGGAGGACCCTACCCAAAATCAGCCCCAGCATTTT	CASSKEDPTQNQPQHF
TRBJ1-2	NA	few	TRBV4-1	TGTGCCAGCAGCCAAGCCCCGGGAACCCCCTATGGCTACACCTTC	CASSQAPGTPYGYTF
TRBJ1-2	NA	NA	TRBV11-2	TGTGCCAGCAGCAGGGGGGGTCATAGTGGCTACACCTTC	CASSRGGHSGYTF
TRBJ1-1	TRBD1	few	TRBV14	TGTGCCAGCAAGAGCGGCAGGGGGGCTGAAGCTTTCTTT	CASKSGRGAEAFF
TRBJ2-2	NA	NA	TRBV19	TGTGCCAGTAGTATCTCCGCCCGAGGTGTCGGGGAGCTGTTTTTT	CASSISARGVGELFF
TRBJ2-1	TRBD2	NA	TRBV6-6	TGTGCCAGCAGGGGTAGCGGGGGGGCGAGTTACAATGAGCAGTTCTTC	CASRGSGGASYNEQFF
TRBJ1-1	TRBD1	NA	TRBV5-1	TGCGCCAGCAGCCCATCTACAGGGGTGAACACTGAAGCTTTCTTT	CASSPSTGVNTEAFF
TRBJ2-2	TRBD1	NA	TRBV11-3	TGTGCCAGCAGCAAGGGGACAGCTAGGCTTACGGGTAGCGGGGAGCTGTTTTTT	CASSKGTARLTGSGELFF
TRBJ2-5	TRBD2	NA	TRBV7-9	TGTGCCAGCAGCCGAGCGGGAGGGCCGCAGGAGACCCAGTACTTC	CASSRAGGPQETQYF
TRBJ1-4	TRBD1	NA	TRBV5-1	TGCGCCAGCAGCTCAGGACAGGGGGGCGAAAAACTGTTTTTT	CASSSGQGGEKLFF
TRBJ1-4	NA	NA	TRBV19	TGTGCCAGTAGTACCCAGGGGTTGGTTGAAAAACTGTTTTTT	CASSTQGLVEKLFF
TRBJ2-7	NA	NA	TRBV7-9	TGTTCCAGCAGCTTCGGAGGGTACGAGCAGTACTTC	CSSSFGGYEQYF
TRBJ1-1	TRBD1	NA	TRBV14	TGTGCCAGCAGCAAAGACAGGGGGCAGAACACTGAAGCTTTCTTT	CASSKDRGQNTEAFF
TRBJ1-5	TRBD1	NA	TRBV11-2	TGTGCCAGCAGCTATACCCAGGGGGCTGGGCAGCCCCAGCATTTT	CASSYTQGAGQPQHF
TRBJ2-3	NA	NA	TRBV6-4	TGTGCCAGCAGTGATCAAACAGGGACGGATACGCAGTATTTT	CASSDQTGTDTQYF
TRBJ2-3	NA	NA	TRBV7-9	TGTGCCAGCAGCTTATTAAAGGGTTTCGGGGGAGATACGCAGTATTTT	CASSLLKGFGGDTQYF
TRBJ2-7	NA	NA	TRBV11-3	TGTGCCAGCAGTCCACTAAAGACTAGGCAACAGTACTTC	CASSPLKTRQQYF
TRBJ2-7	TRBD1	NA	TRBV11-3	TGTGCCAGCAGCTTAGTTCAGGGGGCCGAGCAGTACTTC	CASSLVQGAEQYF
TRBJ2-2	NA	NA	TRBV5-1	TGCGCCACCAGAGAACTAGCTTCCACCGGGGAGCTGTTTTTT	CATRELASTGELFF
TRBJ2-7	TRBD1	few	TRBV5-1	TGCGCCAGCAGCGGCGGACAGGGGGCGTATCACGAGCAGTACTTC	CASSGGQGAYHEQYF
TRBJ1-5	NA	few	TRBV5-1	TGCGCCAGCATAGGTCAGGGGCCTTATAGCAATCAGCCCCAGCATTTT	CASIGQGPYSNQPQHF
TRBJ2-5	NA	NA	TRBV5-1	TGCGCCAGCAGCTTGGGAGGGAGTCAAGAGACCCAGTACTTC	CASSLGGSQETQYF
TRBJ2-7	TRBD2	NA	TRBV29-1	TGCAGCGCTGCAGCGGGAGCTTCGTACGAGCAGTACTTC	CSAAAGASYEQYF
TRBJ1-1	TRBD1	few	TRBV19	TGTGCCAGTAGTAGGGACAGGGTCAACACTGAAGCTTTCTTT	CASSRDRVNTEAFF
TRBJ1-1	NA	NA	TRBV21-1	TGTGCCAGCAGCAAAGGAAGCGAGAACACTGAAGCTTTCTTT	CASSKGSENTEAFF
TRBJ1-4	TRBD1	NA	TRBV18	TGTGCCAGCTCACCTGGACAGGGGGCTAATGAAAAACTGTTTTTT	CASSPGQGANEKLFF
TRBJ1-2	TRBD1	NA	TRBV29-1	TGCAGCGTCGCAGGGGGAAATGGCTACACCTTC	CSVAGGNGYTF
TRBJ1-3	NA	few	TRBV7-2	TGTGCCAGCAGCTCATCGGGGGAAGGTTTAAACACCATATATTTT	CASSSSGEGLNTIYF
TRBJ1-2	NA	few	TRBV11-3	TGTGCCAGCAGCTTAAATCAACAGAACTATGGCTACACCTTC	CASSLNQQNYGYTF
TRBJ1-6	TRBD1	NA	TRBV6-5	TGTGCCGGCAGCTGGACAGGGGTCAATTCACCCCTCCACTTT	CAGSWTGVNSPLHF
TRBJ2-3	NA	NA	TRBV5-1	TGCGCCAGCAGCTTTAGGGGTATTAGCCCTAACCCAGATACGCAGTATTTT	CASSFRGISPNPDTQYF
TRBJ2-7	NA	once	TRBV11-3	TGTGCCAGCAGCTTACGGAGCGGGTCCTACGAGCAGTACTTC	CASSLRSGSYEQYF
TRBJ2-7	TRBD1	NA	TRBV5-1	TGCGCCAGCAGCTCCGGGACAGGAATGAGCTCCTACGAGCAGTACTTC	CASSSGTGMSSYEQYF
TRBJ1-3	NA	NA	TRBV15	TGTGCCACCAGCAGAGATAAAGGGGCTGGAAACACCATATATTTT	CATSRDKGAGNTIYF
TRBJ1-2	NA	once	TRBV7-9	TGTGCCAGCAGCCCGGATACAGATAACTATGGCTACACCTTC	CASSPDTDNYGYTF
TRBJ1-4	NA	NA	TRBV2	TGTGCCAGCAGGCGACAGGAATCAACTAATGAAAAACTGTTTTTT	CASRRQESTNEKLFF
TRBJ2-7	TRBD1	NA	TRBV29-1	TGCAGCATTAGACAGGGTATCTACGAGCAGTACTTC	CSIRQGIYEQYF